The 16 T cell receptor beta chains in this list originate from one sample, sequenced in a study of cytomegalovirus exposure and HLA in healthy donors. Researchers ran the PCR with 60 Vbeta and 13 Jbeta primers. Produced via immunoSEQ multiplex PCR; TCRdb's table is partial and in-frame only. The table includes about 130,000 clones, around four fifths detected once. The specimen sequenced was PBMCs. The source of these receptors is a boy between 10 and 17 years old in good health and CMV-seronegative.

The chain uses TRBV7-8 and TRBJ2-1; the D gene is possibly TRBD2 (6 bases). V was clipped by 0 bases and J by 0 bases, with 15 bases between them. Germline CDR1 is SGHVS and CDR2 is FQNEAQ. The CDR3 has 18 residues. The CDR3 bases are TGTGCCAGCAGCTTAGCGAGAATAGCGGCTAGCTCCTACAATGAGCAGTTCTTC. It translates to CASSLARIAASSYNEQFF.

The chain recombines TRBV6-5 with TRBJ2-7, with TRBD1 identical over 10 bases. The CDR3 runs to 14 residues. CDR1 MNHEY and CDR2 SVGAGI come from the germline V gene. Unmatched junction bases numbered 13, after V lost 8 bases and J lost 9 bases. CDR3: CASCRGQGDRVQYF. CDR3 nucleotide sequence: TGTGCCAGCTGCCGTGGACAGGGGGATCGGGTGCAGTACTTC.

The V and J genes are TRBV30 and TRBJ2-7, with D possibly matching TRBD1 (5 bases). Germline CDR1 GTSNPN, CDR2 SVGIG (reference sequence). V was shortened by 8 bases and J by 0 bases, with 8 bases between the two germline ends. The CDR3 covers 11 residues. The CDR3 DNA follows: TGTGCCGCGGACATCTCCTACGAGCAGTACTTC. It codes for CAADISYEQYF.

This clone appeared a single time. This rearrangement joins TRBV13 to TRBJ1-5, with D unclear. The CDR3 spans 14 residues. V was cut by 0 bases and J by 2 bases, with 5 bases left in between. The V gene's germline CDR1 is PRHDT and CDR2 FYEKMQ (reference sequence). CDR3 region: CASSLGGGNQPQHF. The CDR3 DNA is TGTGCCAGCAGCTTAGGGGGAGGCAATCAGCCCCAGCATTTT.

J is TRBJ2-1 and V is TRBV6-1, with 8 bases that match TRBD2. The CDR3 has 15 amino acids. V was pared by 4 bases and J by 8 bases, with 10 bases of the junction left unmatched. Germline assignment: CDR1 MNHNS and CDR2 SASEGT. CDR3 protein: CASSGLAGTSDEQFF. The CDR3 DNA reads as TGTGCCAGCAGTGGCCTAGCGGGTACTTCGGATGAGCAGTTCTTC.

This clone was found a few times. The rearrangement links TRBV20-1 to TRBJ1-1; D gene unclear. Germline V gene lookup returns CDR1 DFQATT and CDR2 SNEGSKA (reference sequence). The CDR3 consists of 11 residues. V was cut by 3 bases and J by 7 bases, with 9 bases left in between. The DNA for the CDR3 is TGCAGTGCTAGGCGACACCATGAAGCTTTCTTT. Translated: CSARRHHEAFF.

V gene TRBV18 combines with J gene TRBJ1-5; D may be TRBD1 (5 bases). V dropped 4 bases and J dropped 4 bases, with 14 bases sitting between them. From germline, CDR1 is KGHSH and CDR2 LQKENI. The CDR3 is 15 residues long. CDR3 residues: CASSLLGQMNQPQHF. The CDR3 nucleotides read TGTGCCAGCTCACTCTTGGGGCAGATGAATCAGCCCCAGCATTTT.

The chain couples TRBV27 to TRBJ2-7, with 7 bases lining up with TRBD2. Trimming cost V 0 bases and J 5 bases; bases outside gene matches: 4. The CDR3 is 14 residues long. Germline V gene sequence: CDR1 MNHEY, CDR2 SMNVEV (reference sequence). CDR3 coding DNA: TGTGCCAGCAGTTTATCGCGGGAGCACGACGAGCAGTACTTC. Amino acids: CASSLSREHDEQYF.

CDR3 loop: CATGGGSVYEQYF. Written as DNA, the CDR3 is TGTGCCACAGGCGGGGGTTCGGTCTACGAGCAGTACTTC. The J gene is TRBJ2-7, the V gene TRBV27, with 7 bases identical to TRBD2. V dropped 10 bases and J dropped 3; count of bases not matched to a gene: 9. CDR1 MNHEY and CDR2 SMNVEV come from the germline V gene (reference sequence). The CDR3 contains 13 residues.

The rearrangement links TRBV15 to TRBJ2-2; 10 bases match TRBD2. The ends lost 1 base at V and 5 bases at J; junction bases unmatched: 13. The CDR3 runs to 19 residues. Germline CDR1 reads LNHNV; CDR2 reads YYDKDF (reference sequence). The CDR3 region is CATSRVRTSGSLGTGELFF. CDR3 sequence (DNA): TGTGCCACCAGCAGAGTCCGGACTAGCGGATCTTTAGGTACCGGGGAGCTGTTTTTT.

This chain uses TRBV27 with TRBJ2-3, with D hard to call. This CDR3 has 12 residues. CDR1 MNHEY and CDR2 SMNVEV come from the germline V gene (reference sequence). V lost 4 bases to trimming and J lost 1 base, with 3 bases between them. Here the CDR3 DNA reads TGTGCCAGCAGTTCCGGCACAGATACGCAGTATTTT. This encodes CASSSGTDTQYF.

As DNA, the CDR3 is TGCGCCAGCCGGACAGGGGTCTATGAGCAGTACTTC. This translates into CASRTGVYEQYF. The chain is built from TRBV10-2 and TRBJ2-7; TRBD1 aligns across 9 bases. The CDR3 runs to 12 residues. V dropped 8 bases and J dropped 7; count of bases not matched to a gene: 6. Germline V CDR1 and CDR2: WSHSY, SAAADI.

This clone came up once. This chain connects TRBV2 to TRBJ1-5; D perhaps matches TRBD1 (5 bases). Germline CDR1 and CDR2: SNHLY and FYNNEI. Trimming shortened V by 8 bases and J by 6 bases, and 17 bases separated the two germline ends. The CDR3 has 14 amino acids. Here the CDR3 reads CASGRGRGSQPQHF. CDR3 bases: TGTGCCAGCGGACGGGGACGGGGGAGTCAGCCCCAGCATTTT.

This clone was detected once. This CDR3 reads CSVRTSGYNEQFF. CDR3 bases: TGCAGCGTTAGGACTAGCGGATACAATGAGCAGTTCTTC. V and J are TRBV29-1 and TRBJ2-1, with TRBD2 matching over 10 bases. The CDR3 length is 13 residues. CDR1 is SQVTM and CDR2 is ANQGSEA in the germline V gene. V dropped 5 bases and J dropped 4; count of bases not matched to a gene: 2.

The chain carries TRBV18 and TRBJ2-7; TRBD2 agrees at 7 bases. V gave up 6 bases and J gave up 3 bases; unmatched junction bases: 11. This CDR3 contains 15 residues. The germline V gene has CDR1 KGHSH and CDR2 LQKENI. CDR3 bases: TGTGCCAGCTCCCTCGATTCTAGCGGAATCTACGAGCAGTACTTC. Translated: CASSLDSSGIYEQYF.

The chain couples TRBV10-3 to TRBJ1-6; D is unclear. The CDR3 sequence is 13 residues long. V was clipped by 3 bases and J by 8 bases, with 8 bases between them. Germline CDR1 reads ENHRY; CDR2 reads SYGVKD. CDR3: CAISEQNYSPLHF. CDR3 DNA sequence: TGTGCCATCAGTGAACAGAACTATTCACCCCTCCACTTT.